These T cell receptor beta chains were read from a single sample in a study of T-cell memory formation after mild COVID-19. TCRdb re-derived calls from the 5' RACE reads in MiXCR, one entry per CDR3 protein. In the table there are more than 450,000 distinct CDR3 sequences, more than 15% of which are singletons. The material sequenced was PBMCs or a T cell subset sorted from them (not recorded which). These receptors originate from an adult woman who had mild COVID-19 (a few samples of this study predate the infection). Cell type and time point are not known. Each CDR3 is given with its conserved first and last residue. A D gene is named only where the DNA matches it firmly. Clone size is shown for a subset of rows, as once, few, many or a class of expanded clone.

V	D	length	J	size	CDR3	DNA
TRBV19	.	11	TRBJ1-1	.	CASRERTEAFF	TGTGCCAGTAGAGAGAGGACTGAAGCTTTCTTT
TRBV29-1	TRBD1	15	TRBJ1-2	.	CSVYYPGTGEYGYTF	TGCAGCGTCTATTACCCCGGGACAGGGGAATATGGCTACACCTTC
TRBV9	TRBD1	16	TRBJ2-3	.	CASSPGTANRLDTQYF	TGTGCCAGCAGCCCAGGGACAGCCAACAGATTAGATACGCAGTATTTT
TRBV4-1	TRBD1	14	TRBJ2-7	.	CASSHPRDSHEQYF	TGCGCCAGCAGCCATCCCCGGGACAGCCACGAGCAGTACTTC
TRBV19	.	15	TRBJ1-4	few	CASSARRTVNEKLFF	TGTGCCAGTAGTGCAAGGCGAACGGTTAATGAAAAACTGTTTTTT
TRBV12-3/TRBV12-4	.	17	TRBJ2-2	few	CASSPTPGRRDTGELFF	TGTGCCAGCAGTCCAACCCCGGGACGGCGGGACACCGGGGAGCTGTTTTTT
TRBV7-3	.	16	TRBJ2-2	few	CASSLDGSPGTGELFF	TGTGCCAGCAGCTTAGACGGGAGCCCTGGCACCGGGGAGCTGTTTTTT
TRBV27	.	14	TRBJ1-1	.	CASSSWTVNTEAFF	TGTGCCAGCAGTTCTTGGACGGTGAACACTGAAGCTTTCTTT
TRBV6-1	.	13	TRBJ1-2	few	CASSEPGGYGYTF	TGTGCCAGCAGTGAACCGGGCGGCTATGGCTACACCTTC
TRBV7-6	.	13	TRBJ2-1	.	CASSFGANNEQFF	TGTGCCAGCAGCTTCGGGGCCAACAATGAGCAGTTCTTC
TRBV2	.	15	TRBJ2-1	.	CASSENSGRSDEQFF	TGTGCCAGCAGTGAAAACAGTGGAAGGAGCGATGAGCAGTTCTTC
TRBV5-1	.	13	TRBJ2-3	few	CASSLEHADTQYF	TGCGCCAGCAGCTTGGAACATGCAGATACGCAGTATTTT
TRBV12-3/TRBV12-4	TRBD1	15	TRBJ2-2	many	CASSEDRGLTGELFF	TGTGCCAGCAGCGAGGACAGGGGGCTCACCGGGGAGCTGTTTTTT
TRBV5-1	.	16	TRBJ2-1	.	CASSLEVGSSYNEQFF	TGCGCCAGCAGCTTGGAGGTGGGGAGCTCCTACAATGAGCAGTTCTTC
TRBV6-5	.	13	TRBJ2-5	.	CASSLIRQETQYF	TGTGCCAGCAGTTTGATCCGTCAAGAGACCCAGTACTTC
TRBV20-1	TRBD1	14	TRBJ1-5	many	CSARGAGGAEPQHF	TGCAGTGCTAGAGGTGCAGGGGGCGCGGAGCCCCAGCATTTT
TRBV20-1	.	14	TRBJ2-7	once	CSASGRGYSYEQYF	TGCAGTGCTAGTGGCAGGGGTTACTCCTACGAGCAGTACTTC
TRBV29-1	.	14	TRBJ2-7	few	CSVAPTAVPYEQYF	TGCAGCGTCGCCCCCACGGCGGTACCCTACGAGCAGTACTTC
TRBV5-1	.	18	TRBJ1-1	few	CASGAPKTGALMNTEAFF	TGCGCCAGCGGCGCGCCCAAGACAGGCGCCCTCATGAACACTGAAGCTTTCTTT
TRBV29-1	.	15	TRBJ1-2	.	CSADSFTLRWDGYTF	TGCAGTGCGGACAGTTTTACCCTCCGCTGGGATGGCTACACCTTC